This TCR beta chain is from a study of early stage breast cancer tumors. Study context: ER+/PR+/HER2- status applied to about 70% of the 16 invasive breast tumors. Samples were sequenced at around 10-fold average coverage.

The V gene's germline CDR1 is SGHTA and CDR2 FQGNSA. V trimming: 5 bases; J trimming: 1 base; junction bases outside the gene matches: 5. The CDR3 is 15 residues long. On this clone itself: Its target is not known.

Whole-study findings and limits: Chain pairing and CD4, CD8 or FOXP3 expression were not captured. Enriched TCRB sequences shared across patients were mostly commonly generated sequences.

Libraries were prepared by immunoSEQ multiplex PCR; TCRdb keeps only in-frame clonotypes and omits some of them. The sample comprises just over 70,000 clones, approximately 80% of which are singletons, and 3% to 4.5% rests with the top ten. The receptor was derived from a person aged 60 to 70 with breast cancer. Sequenced sample: blood. The chain is built from TRBV7-2 and TRBJ1-5; TRBD1 matches 7 bases. The DNA of the CDR3 is TGTGCCAGCAGCGGGGGACAGCTCAGCAATCAGCCCCAGCATTTT. Translated, it gives CASSGGQLSNQPQHF.